Each of the 10 T cell receptor beta chains below was sequenced from the same sample in a study of T cell responses to AZD1222 COVID-19 vaccine. Using immunoSEQ multiplex PCR, the repertoire was profiled, and TCRdb retains in-frame clones only, with some absent. The table includes about 120,000 clones, 80% to 90% detected once. The sequencing used peripheral blood, collected on day 0 of AZD1222 vaccination. These TCRs come from an adult in good health.

This clone was detected only a few times. The chain combines TRBV6-1 with TRBJ1-3; D not certain. V was cut by 1 base and J by 2 bases, with 6 bases left in between. The CDR3 has 14 amino acids. CDR1 and CDR2 from the germline V gene are MNHNS and SASEGT. CDR3 sequence: CASSEGGTGNTIYF. As DNA, the CDR3 is TGTGCCAGCAGTGAAGGGGGTACTGGAAACACCATATATTTT.

This chain links TRBV29-1 with TRBJ2-7, with TRBD1 as a possible D gene (6 bases). Trimming pared 0 bases from V and 2 bases from J, leaving 11 bases between. The length of the CDR3 is 14 residues. CDR1 and CDR2 from the germline V gene are SQVTM and ANQGSEA. CDR3 protein: CSVEEKGVAYEQYF. As DNA, the CDR3 is TGCAGCGTTGAAGAGAAGGGGGTAGCCTACGAGCAGTACTTC.

The V call is TRBV27, the J call TRBJ2-7; D might be TRBD1 or TRBD2, each matching 5 bases. The CDR3 length is 14 residues. Germline V lookup: CDR1 MNHEY, CDR2 SMNVEV (reference sequence). V was trimmed by 3 bases and J by 6 bases, leaving 15 bases between them. CDR3 in DNA: TGTGCCAGCAGTTTTGTCGTAGGGACGGGCGAGCAGTACTTC. It codes for CASSFVVGTGEQYF.

This sequence joins TRBV7-7 and TRBJ1-3; no clear D gene. Germline loops: CDR1 SSHAT, CDR2 FNYEAQ (reference sequence). This CDR3 is 15 amino acids long. Trimming took 0 bases from V and 3 from J, leaving 9 bases between them. The CDR3 DNA is TGTGCCAGCAGCTTAGCGGCCGGACGTGGAAACACCATATATTTT. Translating gives CASSLAAGRGNTIYF.

The genes are TRBV9 and TRBJ1-2; possible D gene TRBD1, 6 bases. V lost 0 bases and J 7 bases, leaving 13 bases between the germline ends. CDR1 is SGDLS and CDR2 is YYNGEE in the germline V gene. The CDR3 is made up of 14 amino acids. The CDR3 protein is CASSVDGQRPGYTF. CDR3 DNA: TGTGCCAGCAGCGTAGACGGACAGAGGCCTGGCTACACCTTC.

The chain uses TRBV27 and TRBJ1-6; the D gene is possibly TRBD1 (5 bases). The V end lost 7 bases, the J end lost 7 bases, and 17 bases lay between the germline ends. CDR1 and CDR2 (germline): MNHEY, SMNVEV (reference sequence). CDR3 length: 15 amino acids. The CDR3 protein is CASTASGGANSPLHF. The CDR3 nucleotides are TGTGCCAGCACCGCGTCCGGAGGGGCGAATTCACCCCTCCACTTT.

This chain joins TRBV4-3 and TRBJ2-3, with no clear D. With 1 base removed from V and 5 bases from J, the gap between germline ends came to 7 bases. Germline values: CDR1 LGHNA, CDR2 YSLEER. This CDR3 comprises 13 residues. The CDR3, as DNA: TGCGCCAGCAGCCAAGGAAGACTAGATACGCAGTATTTT. Translation: CASSQGRLDTQYF.

The V gene is TRBV2, the J gene TRBJ2-5, with a possible D match to TRBD2 (5 bases). Germline loops: CDR1 SNHLY, CDR2 FYNNEI. The CDR3 is 12 residues long. The ends were cut back, 6 bases at V and 5 bases at J, with 10 bases in the middle. This chain's CDR3 is CASSGGGETQYF. Here the CDR3 DNA reads TGTGCCAGCAGCGGCGGCGGGGAGACCCAGTACTTC.

The CDR3 sequence is CASSKTQADTYEQYF. Written as DNA, the CDR3 is TGTGCCAGCAGCAAAACTCAGGCCGACACCTACGAGCAGTACTTC. The V call is TRBV4-2, the J call TRBJ2-7, with D hard to call. Trimming removed 5 bases at V and 2 bases at J, with 16 bases between. Germline V CDR1 and CDR2: LGHNA, YNFKEQ. The CDR3 covers 15 residues.

This sequence joins TRBV5-8 and TRBJ1-5, with 9 bases fitting TRBD1. The length of the CDR3 is 15 residues. J gave up 3 bases and V 5 bases, and 6 bases lay outside the gene matches. Germline V gene lookup returns CDR1 SGHTS and CDR2 YDEGEE. The CDR3 spells CASRVGQGFNQPQHF. The CDR3 bases are TGTGCCAGCAGGGTGGGACAGGGCTTCAATCAGCCCCAGCATTTT.